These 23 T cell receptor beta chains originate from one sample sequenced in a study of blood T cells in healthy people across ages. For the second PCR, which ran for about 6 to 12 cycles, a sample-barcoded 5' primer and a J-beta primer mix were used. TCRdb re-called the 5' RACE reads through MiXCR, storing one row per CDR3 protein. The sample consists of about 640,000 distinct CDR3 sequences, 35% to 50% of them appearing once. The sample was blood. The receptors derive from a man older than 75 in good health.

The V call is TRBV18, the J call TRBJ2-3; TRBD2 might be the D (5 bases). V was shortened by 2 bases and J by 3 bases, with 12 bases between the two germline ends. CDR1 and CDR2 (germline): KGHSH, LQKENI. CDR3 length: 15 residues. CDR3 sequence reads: CASSPTPGETDTQYF. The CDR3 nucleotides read TGTGCCAGCTCACCAACTCCCGGGGAAACAGATACGCAGTATTTT. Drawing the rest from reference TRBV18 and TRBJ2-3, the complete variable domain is NAGVMQNPRHLVRRRGQEARLRCSPMKGHSHVYWYRQLPEEGLKFMVYLQKENIIDESGMPKERFSAEFPKEGPSILRIQQVVRGDSAAYFCASSPTPGETDTQYFGPGTRLTVL.

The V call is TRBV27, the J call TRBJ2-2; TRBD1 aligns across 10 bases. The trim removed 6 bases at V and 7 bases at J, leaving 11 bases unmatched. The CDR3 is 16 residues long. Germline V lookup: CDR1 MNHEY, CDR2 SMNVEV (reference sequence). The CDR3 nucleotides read TGTGCCAGCAGGATAGGGACAGGGGTATACGGCGGGGAGCTGTTTTTT. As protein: CASRIGTGVYGGELFF.

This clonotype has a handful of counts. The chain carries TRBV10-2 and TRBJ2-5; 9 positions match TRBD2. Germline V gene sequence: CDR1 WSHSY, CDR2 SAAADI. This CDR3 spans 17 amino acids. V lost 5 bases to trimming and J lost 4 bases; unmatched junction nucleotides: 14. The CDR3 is CASSPQGGRAMGETQYF. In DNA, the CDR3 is TGCGCCAGCAGTCCCCAGGGCGGGAGGGCCATGGGAGAGACCCAGTACTTC.

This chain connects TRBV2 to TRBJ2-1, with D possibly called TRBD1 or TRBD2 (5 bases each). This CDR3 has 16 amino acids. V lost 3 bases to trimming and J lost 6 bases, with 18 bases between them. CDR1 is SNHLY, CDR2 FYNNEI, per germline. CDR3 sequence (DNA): TGTGCCAGCAGTGATGGGCGGGTCAAAGACAGCAATGAGCAGTTCTTC. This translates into CASSDGRVKDSNEQFF.

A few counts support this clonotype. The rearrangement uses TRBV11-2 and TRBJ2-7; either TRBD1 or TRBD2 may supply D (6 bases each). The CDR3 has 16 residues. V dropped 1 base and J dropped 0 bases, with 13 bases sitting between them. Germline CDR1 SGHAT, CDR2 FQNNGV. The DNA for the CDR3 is TGTGCCAGCAGCTTAGCAAGGGGGGTTAGCTCCTACGAGCAGTACTTC. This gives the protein CASSLARGVSSYEQYF.

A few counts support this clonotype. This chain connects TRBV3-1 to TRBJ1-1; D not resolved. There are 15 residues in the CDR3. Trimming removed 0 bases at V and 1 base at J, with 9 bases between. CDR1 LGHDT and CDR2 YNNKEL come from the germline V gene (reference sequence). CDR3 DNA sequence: TGTGCCAGCAGCCAAGAAGCGAACAAGAACACTGAAGCTTTCTTT. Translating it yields CASSQEANKNTEAFF.

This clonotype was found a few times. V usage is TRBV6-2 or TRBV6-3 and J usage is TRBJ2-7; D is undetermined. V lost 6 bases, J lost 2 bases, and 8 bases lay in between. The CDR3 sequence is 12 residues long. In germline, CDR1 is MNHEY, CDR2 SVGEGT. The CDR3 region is CASSQSAYEQYF. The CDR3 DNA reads TGTGCCAGCAGCCAAAGCGCCTACGAGCAGTACTTC.

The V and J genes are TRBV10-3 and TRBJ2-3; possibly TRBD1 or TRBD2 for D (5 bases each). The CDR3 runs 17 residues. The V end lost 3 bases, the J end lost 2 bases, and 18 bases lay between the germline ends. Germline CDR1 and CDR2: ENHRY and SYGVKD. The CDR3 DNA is TGTGCCATCAGTGAATCGAGAGGGGAATCTAACACAGATACGCAGTATTTT. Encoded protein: CAISESRGESNTDTQYF.

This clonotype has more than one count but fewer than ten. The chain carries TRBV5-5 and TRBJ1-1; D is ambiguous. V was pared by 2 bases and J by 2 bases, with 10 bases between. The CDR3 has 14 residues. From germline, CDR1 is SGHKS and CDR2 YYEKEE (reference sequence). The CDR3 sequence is CASSLRGLNTEAFF. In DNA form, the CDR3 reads TGTGCCAGCAGCTTACGGGGTCTCAACACTGAAGCTTTCTTT.

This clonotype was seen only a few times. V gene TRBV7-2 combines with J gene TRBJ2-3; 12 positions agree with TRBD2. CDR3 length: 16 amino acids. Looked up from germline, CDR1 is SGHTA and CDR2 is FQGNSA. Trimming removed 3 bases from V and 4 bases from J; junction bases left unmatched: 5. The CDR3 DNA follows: TGTGCCAGCAGCTTCTCCCTAGCGGGGGGGCCAGATACGCAGTATTTT. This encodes CASSFSLAGGPDTQYF.

The CDR3 spells CAWSPGLTYEQYF. The CDR3 bases are TGTGCCTGGAGCCCGGGGTTGACCTACGAGCAGTACTTC. The V gene is TRBV30, the J gene TRBJ2-7; D might be TRBD2 (5 bases). V gave up 3 bases and J gave up 2 bases, with 11 bases separating them. Germline V gene sequence: CDR1 GTSNPN, CDR2 SVGIG (reference sequence). The CDR3 sequence is 13 residues long. The entire variable domain, with the rest obtained from reference TRBV30 and TRBJ2-7, is as follows: SQTIHQWPATLVQPVGSPLSLECTVEGTSNPNLYWYRQAAGRGLQLLFYSVGIGQISSEVPQNLSASRPQDRQFILSSKKLLLSDSGFYLCAWSPGLTYEQYFGPGTRLTVT.

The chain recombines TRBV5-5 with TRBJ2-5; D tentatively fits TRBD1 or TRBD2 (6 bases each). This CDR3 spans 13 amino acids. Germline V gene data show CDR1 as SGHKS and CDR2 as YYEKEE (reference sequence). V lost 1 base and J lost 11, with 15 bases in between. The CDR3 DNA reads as TGTGCCAGCAGCTTGATGGGGGGCAATGAGCAGTACTTC. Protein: CASSLMGGNEQYF.

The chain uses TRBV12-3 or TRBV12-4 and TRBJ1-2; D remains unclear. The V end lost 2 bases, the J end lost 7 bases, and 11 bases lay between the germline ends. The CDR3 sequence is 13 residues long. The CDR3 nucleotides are TGTGCCAGCAGTTTAAGGTGGGGAAGTGGCTACACCTTC. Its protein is CASSLRWGSGYTF.

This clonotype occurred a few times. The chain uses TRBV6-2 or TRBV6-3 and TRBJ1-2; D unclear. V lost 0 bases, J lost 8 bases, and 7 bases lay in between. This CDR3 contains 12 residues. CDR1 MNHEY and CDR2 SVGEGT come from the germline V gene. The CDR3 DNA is TGTGCCAGCAGTTACTCACCCCGGGGCTACACCTTC. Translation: CASSYSPRGYTF.

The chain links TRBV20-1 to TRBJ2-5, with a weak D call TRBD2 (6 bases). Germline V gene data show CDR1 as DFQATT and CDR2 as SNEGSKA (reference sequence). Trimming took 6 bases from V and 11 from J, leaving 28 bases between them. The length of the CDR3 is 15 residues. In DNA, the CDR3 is TGCAGTGCCCGAACTATAGCGGAGCCCTTCGGTGAGCAGTACTTC. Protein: CSARTIAEPFGEQYF.

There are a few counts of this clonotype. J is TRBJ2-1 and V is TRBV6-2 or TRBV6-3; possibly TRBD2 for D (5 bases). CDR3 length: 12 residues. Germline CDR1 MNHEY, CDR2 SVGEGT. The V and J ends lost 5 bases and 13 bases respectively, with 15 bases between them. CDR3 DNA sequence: TGTGCCAGCAGTGTGGGAGTTATGCAACAGTTCTTC. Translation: CASSVGVMQQFF.

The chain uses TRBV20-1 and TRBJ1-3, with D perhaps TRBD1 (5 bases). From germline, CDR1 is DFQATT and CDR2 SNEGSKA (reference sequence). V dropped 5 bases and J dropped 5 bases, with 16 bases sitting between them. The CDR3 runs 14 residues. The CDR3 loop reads CSAQGPSGRNTIYF. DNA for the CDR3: TGCAGTGCTCAGGGACCCTCTGGCCGAAACACCATATATTTT.

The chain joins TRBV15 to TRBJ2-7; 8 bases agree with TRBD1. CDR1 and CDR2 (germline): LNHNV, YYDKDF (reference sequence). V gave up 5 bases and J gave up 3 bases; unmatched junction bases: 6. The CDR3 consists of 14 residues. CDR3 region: CATSWGQANYEQYF. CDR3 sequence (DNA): TGTGCCACCAGCTGGGGACAGGCGAACTACGAGCAGTACTTC.

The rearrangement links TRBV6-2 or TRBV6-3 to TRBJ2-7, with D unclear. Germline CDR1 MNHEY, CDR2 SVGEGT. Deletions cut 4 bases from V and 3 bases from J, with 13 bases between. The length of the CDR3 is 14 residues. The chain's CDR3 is CASSFVREGYEQYF. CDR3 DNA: TGTGCCAGCAGTTTTGTAAGGGAAGGCTACGAGCAGTACTTC.

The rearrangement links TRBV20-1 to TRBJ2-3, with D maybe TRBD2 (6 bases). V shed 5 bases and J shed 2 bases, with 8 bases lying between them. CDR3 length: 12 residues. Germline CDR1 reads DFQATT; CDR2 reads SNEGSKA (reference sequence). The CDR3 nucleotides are TGCAGTGCTGGGACTGCCACAGATACGCAGTATTTT. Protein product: CSAGTATDTQYF.

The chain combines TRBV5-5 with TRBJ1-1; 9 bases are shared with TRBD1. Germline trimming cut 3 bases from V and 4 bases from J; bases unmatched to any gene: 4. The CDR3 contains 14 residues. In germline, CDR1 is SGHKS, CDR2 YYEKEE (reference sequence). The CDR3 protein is CASSWTGAITEAFF. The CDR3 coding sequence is TGTGCCAGCAGCTGGACAGGGGCGATCACTGAAGCTTTCTTT. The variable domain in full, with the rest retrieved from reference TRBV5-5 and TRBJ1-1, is DAGVTQSPTHLIKTRGQQVTLRCSPISGHKSVSWYQQVLGQGPQFIFQYYEKEERGRGNFPDRFSARQFPNYSSELNVNALLLGDSALYLCASSWTGAITEAFFGQGTRLTVV.

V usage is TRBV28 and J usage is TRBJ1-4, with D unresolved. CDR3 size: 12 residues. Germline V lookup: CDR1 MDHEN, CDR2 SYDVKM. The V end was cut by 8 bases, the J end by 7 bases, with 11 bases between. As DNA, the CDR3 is TGTGCCAGCGGTAGTTTAGGTGAAAAACTGTTTTTT. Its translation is CASGSLGEKLFF.

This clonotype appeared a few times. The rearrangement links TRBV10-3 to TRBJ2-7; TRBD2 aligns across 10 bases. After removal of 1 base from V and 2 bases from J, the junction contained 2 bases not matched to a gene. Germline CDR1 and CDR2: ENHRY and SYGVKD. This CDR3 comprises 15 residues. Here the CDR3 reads CAISEFGTSAYEQYF. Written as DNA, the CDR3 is TGTGCCATCAGTGAGTTCGGGACTAGCGCCTACGAGCAGTACTTC.